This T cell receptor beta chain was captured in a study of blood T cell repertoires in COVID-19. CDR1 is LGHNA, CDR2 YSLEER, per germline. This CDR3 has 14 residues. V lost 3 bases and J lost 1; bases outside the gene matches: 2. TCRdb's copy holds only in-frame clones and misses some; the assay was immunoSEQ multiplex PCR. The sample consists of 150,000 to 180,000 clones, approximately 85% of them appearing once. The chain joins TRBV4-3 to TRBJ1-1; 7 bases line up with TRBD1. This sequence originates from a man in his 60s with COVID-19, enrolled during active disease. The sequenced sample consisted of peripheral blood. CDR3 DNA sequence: TGCGCCAGCAGCCAGGGACAGCCGAACACTGAAGCTTTCTTT. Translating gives CASSQGQPNTEAFF.